The sample holds a few counts of the clone carrying this T cell receptor (beta chain). The data belong to a study of Ad26.COV2.S vaccination and SARS-CoV-2 variants. TCRdb's table, derived via immunoSEQ multiplex PCR, lists solely in-frame clones and lacks some. This sample has fewer than 600,000 clones; about 88% occur once, and the top ten carry 1.5% to 2%. Treatment of the sample: some 19 received Ad26.COV2.S at low or high dose, single or two shots; roughly 5 received placebo; per-sample allocation not given. Samples were taken on day 63 after the first vaccine or placebo injection. Cohort 1b enrolled adults aged 18-55 years in Boston. The study used a vaccine consisting of an Ad26 vector that expressed Wuhan-strain SARS-CoV-2 spike. The sequence was obtained from a person aged 18-60 years who received the Ad26.COV2.S COVID-19 vaccine or a placebo. Sequencing was performed on peripheral blood, taken in a trial of Ad26.COV2.S vaccine versus placebo.

The CDR3 bases are TGTGCCAGTAGTATGTTAGCGTGGACATTCTCAAGGGATGAAAAACTGTTTTTT. Translated, it gives CASSMLAWTFSRDEKLFF. The V and J genes are TRBV19 and TRBJ1-4; tentatively, D is TRBD1 (5 bases). CDR3 length: 18 amino acids. Germline V gene data show CDR1 as LNHDA and CDR2 as SQIVND (reference sequence). The V and J ends lost 3 bases and 6 bases respectively, with 23 bases between them.